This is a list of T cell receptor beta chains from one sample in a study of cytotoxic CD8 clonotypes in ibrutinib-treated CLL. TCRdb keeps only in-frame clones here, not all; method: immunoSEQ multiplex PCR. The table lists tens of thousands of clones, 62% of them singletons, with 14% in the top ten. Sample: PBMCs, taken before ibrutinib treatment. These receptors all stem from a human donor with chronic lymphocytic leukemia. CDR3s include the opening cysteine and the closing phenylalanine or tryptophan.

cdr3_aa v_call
CASTYEPTGARGYTF TRBV2
CAWSVGPGETQYF TRBV30
CASSQDGVYGEQYF TRBV4-2
CASSVRQGNGYTF TRBV25-1
CASSPLGGVEQYF TRBV18
CASSGRSPLYGYTF TRBV2
CASTVTGVNQPQHF TRBV6-1
CASSASLAGGAEQFF TRBV19
CASSPTSGGYEQYF TRBV11-1
CATRQLAGGLDEQFF TRBV19
CASSLANQPQHF TRBV7-9
CASSARRTANNQPQHF TRBV6-1
CASSLAGGDYGYTF TRBV5-1
CASRMDYNEQFF TRBV28
CASSEVNSRQPQHF TRBV2
CSVQGTDTQYF TRBV29-1
CASSLQGDYGYTF TRBV5-1
CASSLDSELSMHGDEQFF TRBV11-2
CASSNGQPNTEAFF TRBV5-1
CASSLGGSNQPQHF TRBV14
CASGGTANVGYTF TRBV5-6
CASSLKGMGAFF TRBV5-4